In its sample, the clone carrying this T cell receptor (beta chain) was seen once. What it binds is unknown. TCRdb's table, derived via immunoSEQ multiplex PCR, lists solely in-frame clones and lacks some. Here the sample spans roughly 150,000 clones, roughly 86% being singletons. The data derive from a study of T cell responses to AZD1222 COVID-19 vaccine. Study-level information: Recipients boosted at about 4 weeks or about 12 weeks are pooled.

Study outcomes and limitations: Spike-specific TCR depth and breadth grew after two AZD1222 doses. Mostly white British, mostly female donors; authors suggested clonal diversity may be underestimated. Seropositive status at baseline applied to only five to seven AZD1222 recipients.

The CDR3 contains 13 residues. The V gene's germline CDR1 is GTSNPN and CDR2 SVGIG (reference sequence). The V and J ends lost 2 bases and 11 bases, in that order; junction bases with no gene match: 6. The clonotype was recovered from an adult in good health. The sequenced sample was peripheral blood, obtained on day 0 of AZD1222 vaccination. The rearrangement links TRBV30 to TRBJ1-6; 7 positions match TRBD1. The CDR3 nucleotides read TGTGCCTGGAGTCTTAGGGGGCACCCACCCCTCCACTTT. It yields the protein CAWSLRGHPPLHF.